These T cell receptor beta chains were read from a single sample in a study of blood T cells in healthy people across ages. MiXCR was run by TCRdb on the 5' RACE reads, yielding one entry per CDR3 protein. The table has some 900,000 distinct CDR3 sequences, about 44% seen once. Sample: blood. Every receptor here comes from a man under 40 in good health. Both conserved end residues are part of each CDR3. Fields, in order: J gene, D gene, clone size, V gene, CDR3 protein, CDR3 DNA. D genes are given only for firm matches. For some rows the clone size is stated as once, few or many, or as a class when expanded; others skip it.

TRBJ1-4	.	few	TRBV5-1	CASSSGTSEKLFF	TGCGCCAGCAGCTCCGGGACGAGCGAAAAACTGTTTTTT
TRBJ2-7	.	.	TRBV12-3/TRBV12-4	CASSWLGGSSIYEQYF	TGTGCCAGCAGTTGGTTAGGGGGATCGTCAATCTACGAGCAGTACTTC
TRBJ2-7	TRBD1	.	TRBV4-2	CASSQASGTGFEQYF	TGTGCCAGCAGCCAAGCTTCCGGGACAGGGTTCGAGCAGTACTTC
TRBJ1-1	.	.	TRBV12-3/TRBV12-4	CASTMTGLVTEAFF	TGTGCCAGCACCATGACAGGCTTGGTCACTGAAGCTTTCTTT
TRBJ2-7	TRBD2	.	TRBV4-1	CASSQEGLPGNEQYF	TGCGCCAGCAGCCAAGAGGGACTACCCGGCAATGAGCAGTACTTC
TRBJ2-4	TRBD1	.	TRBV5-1	CASSPQGARGNIQYF	TGCGCCAGCAGCCCCCAGGGGGCCCGTGGAAACATTCAGTACTTC
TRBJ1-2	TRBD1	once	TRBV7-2	CASSLYTGGAANYGYTF	TGTGCCAGCAGCCTCTACACAGGGGGAGCGGCTAACTATGGCTACACCTTC
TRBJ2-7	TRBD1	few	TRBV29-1	CSVEDRDGEQYF	TGCAGCGTTGAGGACAGGGATGGCGAGCAGTACTTC
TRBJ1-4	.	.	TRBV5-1	CASSLDPAEKLFF	TGCGCCAGCAGCTTGGACCCGGCTGAAAAACTGTTTTTT
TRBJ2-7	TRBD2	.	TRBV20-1	CSARDSGLGSGEQYF	TGCAGTGCTAGAGATTCGGGACTAGGATCGGGCGAGCAGTACTTC
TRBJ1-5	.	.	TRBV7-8	CASSLDGWGNQPQHF	TGTGCCAGCAGCTTAGACGGTTGGGGCAATCAGCCCCAGCATTTT
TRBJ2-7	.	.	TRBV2	CAGKGLLYEQYF	TGTGCCGGCAAGGGACTCCTCTACGAGCAGTACTTC
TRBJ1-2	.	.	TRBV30	CAWSIRAPIYGYTF	TGTGCCTGGAGTATAAGGGCCCCAATCTATGGCTACACCTTC
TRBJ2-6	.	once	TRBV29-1	CSDLGQVRVSGANVLTF	TGCAGCGATCTAGGGCAGGTGAGGGTCTCTGGGGCCAACGTCCTGACTTTC
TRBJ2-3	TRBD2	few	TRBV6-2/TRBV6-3	CASSFGLAGGGSTDTQYF	TGTGCCAGCAGTTTTGGACTAGCGGGGGGCGGAAGCACAGATACGCAGTATTTT
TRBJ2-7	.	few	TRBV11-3	CASTSPGVIGEQYF	TGTGCCAGCACCTCCCCGGGAGTCATAGGTGAGCAGTACTTC
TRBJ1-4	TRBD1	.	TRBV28	CASSPSTGKETNEKLFF	TGTGCCAGCAGTCCCTCGACAGGGAAGGAGACCAATGAAAAACTGTTTTTT
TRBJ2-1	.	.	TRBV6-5	CASSWTPRDEQFF	TGTGCCAGCAGCTGGACTCCGAGGGATGAGCAGTTCTTC
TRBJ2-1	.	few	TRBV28	CASSSPSAGAYNEQFF	TGTGCCAGCAGTTCCCCTTCGGCGGGGGCTTACAATGAGCAGTTCTTC
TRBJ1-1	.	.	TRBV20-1	CSASGKDTEAFF	TGCAGCGCGTCAGGGAAGGATACTGAAGCTTTCTTT
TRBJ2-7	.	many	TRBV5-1	CASSPSGGSYEQYF	TGCGCCAGCAGCCCCTCCGGTGGATCCTACGAGCAGTACTTC
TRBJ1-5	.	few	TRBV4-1	CASSQDSSNQGNQPQHF	TGCGCCAGCAGCCAAGACTCCTCCAATCAAGGTAATCAGCCCCAGCATTTT
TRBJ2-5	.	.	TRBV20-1	CSVYDPNGGETQYF	TGCAGTGTCTACGACCCTAATGGGGGAGAGACCCAGTACTTC
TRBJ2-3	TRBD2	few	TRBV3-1	CASSRGPLAGGQTQYF	TGTGCCAGCAGCCGAGGTCCCCTAGCGGGGGGGCAGACGCAGTATTTT
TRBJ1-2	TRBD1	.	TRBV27	CASRRPGQGYGYTF	TGTGCCAGCAGACGCCCGGGACAGGGCTATGGCTACACCTTC
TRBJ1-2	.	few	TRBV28	CASSLLGWEGYTF	TGTGCCAGCAGTTTATTAGGGTGGGAGGGCTACACCTTC
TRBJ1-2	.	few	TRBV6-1	CASRKGGARRSSVSGYTF	TGTGCCAGCAGGAAAGGGGGGGCGCGAAGGAGTAGCGTCAGCGGCTACACCTTC
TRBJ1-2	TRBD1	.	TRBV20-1	CSARAPDRLDDYDYTF	TGCAGTGCTAGAGCCCCGGACAGGCTAGACGACTATGACTACACCTTC
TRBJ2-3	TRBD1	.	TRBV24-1	CATSDPRQGAGDTQYF	TGTGCCACCAGTGACCCTCGACAGGGGGCCGGGGATACGCAGTATTTT
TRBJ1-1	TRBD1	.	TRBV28	CASSLSEGQGTEAFF	TGTGCCAGCAGTTTAAGTGAGGGACAGGGAACTGAAGCTTTCTTT
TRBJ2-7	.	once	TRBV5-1	CASSLVATGSSYEQYF	TGCGCCAGCAGCTTGGTTGCTACAGGGTCATCCTACGAGCAGTACTTC
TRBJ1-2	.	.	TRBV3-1	CASSHKPNYGYTF	TGTGCCAGCAGCCATAAGCCTAACTATGGCTACACCTTC
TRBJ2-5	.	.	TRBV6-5	CASSNILIPSEQYF	TGTGCCAGCAGTAATATTCTGATACCCTCGGAGCAGTACTTC